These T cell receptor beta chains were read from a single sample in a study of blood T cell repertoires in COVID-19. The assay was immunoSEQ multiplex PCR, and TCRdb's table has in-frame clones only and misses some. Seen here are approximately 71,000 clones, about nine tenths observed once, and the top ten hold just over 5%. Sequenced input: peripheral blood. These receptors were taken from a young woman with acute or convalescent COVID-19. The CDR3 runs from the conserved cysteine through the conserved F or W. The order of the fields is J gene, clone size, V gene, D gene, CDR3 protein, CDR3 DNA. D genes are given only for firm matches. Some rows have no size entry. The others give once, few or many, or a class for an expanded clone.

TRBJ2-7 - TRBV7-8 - CASSLVTGGYEQYF TGTGCCAGCAGCTTAGTAACCGGGGGCTACGAGCAGTACTTC
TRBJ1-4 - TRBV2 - CASSIGGDEKLFF TGTGCCAGCAGTATAGGGGGAGATGAAAAACTGTTTTTT
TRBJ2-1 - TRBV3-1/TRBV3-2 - CASSSSDFNEQFF TGTGCCAGCAGCTCCTCGGACTTCAATGAGCAGTTCTTC
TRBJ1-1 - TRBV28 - CASRGAGGNTEAFF TGTGCCAGCAGAGGGGCGGGAGGGAACACTGAAGCTTTCTTT
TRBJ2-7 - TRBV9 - CASSVGRSSYEQYF TGTGCCAGCAGCGTAGGGAGGAGCTCCTACGAGCAGTACTTC
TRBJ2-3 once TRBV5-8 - CASSLAPTVTDTQYF TGTGCCAGCAGCTTGGCACCGACAGTCACAGATACGCAGTATTTT
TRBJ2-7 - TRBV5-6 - CASSSLSGSYEQYF TGTGCCAGCAGCTCCTTGAGCGGATCCTACGAGCAGTACTTC
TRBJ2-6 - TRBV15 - CATRLVGANVLTF TGTGCCACCAGACTAGTCGGGGCCAACGTCCTGACTTTC
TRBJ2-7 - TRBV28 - CASRGWYEQYF TGTGCCAGCAGGGGCTGGTACGAGCAGTACTTC
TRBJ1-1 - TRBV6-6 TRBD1 CASSYEAGGLNTEAFF TGTGCCAGCAGTTACGAGGCAGGGGGGTTGAACACTGAAGCTTTCTTT
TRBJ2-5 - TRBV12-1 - CASSLKTSGRTQETQYF TGTGCCAGCAGCCTGAAAACTAGCGGGAGGACCCAAGAGACCCAGTACTTC
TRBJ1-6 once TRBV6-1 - CASSEATGWGGNSPLHF TGTGCCAGCAGTGAAGCTACAGGGTGGGGGGGCAATTCACCCCTCCACTTT
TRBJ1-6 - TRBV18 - CASSLEAGADYNSPLHF TGTGCCAGCTCACTCGAGGCGGGGGCCGACTATAATTCACCCCTCCACTTT
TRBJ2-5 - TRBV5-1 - CASSPTGGETQYF TGCGCCAGCAGCCCGACGGGCGGGGAGACCCAGTACTTC
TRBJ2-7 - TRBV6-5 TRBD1 CASSYTGQGAEQYF TGTGCCAGCAGTTATACCGGACAGGGGGCGGAGCAGTACTTC